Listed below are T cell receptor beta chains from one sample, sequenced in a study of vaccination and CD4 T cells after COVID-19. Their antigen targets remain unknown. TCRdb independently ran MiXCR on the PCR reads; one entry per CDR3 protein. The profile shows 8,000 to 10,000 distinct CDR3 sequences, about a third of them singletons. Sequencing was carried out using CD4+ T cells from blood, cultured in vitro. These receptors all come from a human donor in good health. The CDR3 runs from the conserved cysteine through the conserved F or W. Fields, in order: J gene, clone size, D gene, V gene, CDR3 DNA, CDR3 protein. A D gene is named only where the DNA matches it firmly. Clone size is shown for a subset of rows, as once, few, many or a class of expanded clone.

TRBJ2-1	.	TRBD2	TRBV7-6	TGTGCCAGCAGCTTAGTAGCGGGAGGTCGGTCCTACAATGAGCAGTTCTTC	CASSLVAGGRSYNEQFF
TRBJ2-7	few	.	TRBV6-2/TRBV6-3	TGTGCCAGCAGTTCAAGACGGACCTACGAGCAGTACTTC	CASSSRRTYEQYF
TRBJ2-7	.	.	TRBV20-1	TGCAGTGCTAGACCCCGGTACTACGAGCAGTACTTC	CSARPRYYEQYF
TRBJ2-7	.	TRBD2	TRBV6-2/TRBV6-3	TGTGCCAGCAGTTACTCGATGTTCGGGGGAGCGGGGGAGCAGTACTTC	CASSYSMFGGAGEQYF
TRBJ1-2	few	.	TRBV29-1	TGCAGCGTTGTCTCTTCTCGGGGCAGCTATGGCTACACCTTC	CSVVSSRGSYGYTF
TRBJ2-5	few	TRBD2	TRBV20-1	TGCAGTGCTAGAGCGTCGGCCAGCGGGAGGCACCAAGAGACCCAGTACTTC	CSARASASGRHQETQYF
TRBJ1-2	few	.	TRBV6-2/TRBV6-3	TGTGCCAGCAGTTACGGGGCCTATGGCTACACCTTC	CASSYGAYGYTF
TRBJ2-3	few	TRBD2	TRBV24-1	TGTGCCACCAGTGAACGCGGCGGGAGGCTGACAGATACGCAGTATTTT	CATSERGGRLTDTQYF
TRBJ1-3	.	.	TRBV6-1	TGTGCCAGCAGTCACCTGACAGTCCCTTCTGGAAACACCATATATTTT	CASSHLTVPSGNTIYF
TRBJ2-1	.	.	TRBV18	TGTGCCAGCTCACCGCCTAGCGAATACAATGAGCAGTTCTTC	CASSPPSEYNEQFF
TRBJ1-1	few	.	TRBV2	TGTGCCAGCACCGACCGACGGGGAAACACTGAAGCTTTCTTT	CASTDRRGNTEAFF
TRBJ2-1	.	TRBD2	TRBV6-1	TGTGCCAGCAGGACCGGGACTAGCTTGGGTGAGCAGTTCTTC	CASRTGTSLGEQFF
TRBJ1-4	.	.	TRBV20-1	TGCAGTGCTGCAAGGTCCACAACTAATGAAAAACTGTTTTTT	CSAARSTTNEKLFF
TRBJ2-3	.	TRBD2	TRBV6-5	TGTGCCAGCAGTTACAGCCGGCGGGAGGCTCCTCAAAAACAGGATACGCAGTATTTT	CASSYSRREAPQKQDTQYF
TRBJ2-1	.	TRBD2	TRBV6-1	TGTGCCAGCAGTGAAGTGGCGGGGGGAGCCTACAATGAGCAGTTCTTC	CASSEVAGGAYNEQFF
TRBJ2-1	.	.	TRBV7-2	TGTGCCAGCAGCTACGCGATTGTCAATGAGCAGTTCTTC	CASSYAIVNEQFF
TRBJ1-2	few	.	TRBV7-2	TGTGCCAGCAGCTTAGGCCAAGGGGGGGCCTATGGCTACACCTTC	CASSLGQGGAYGYTF
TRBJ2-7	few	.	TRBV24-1	TGTGCCACCAGTGATCCGGCGTCTACCGCCTACGAGCAGTACTTC	CATSDPASTAYEQYF
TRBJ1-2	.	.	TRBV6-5	TGTGCCAGCAGTTTCGGACCAAGGAACTATGGCTACACCTTC	CASSFGPRNYGYTF
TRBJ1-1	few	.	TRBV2	TGTGCCAGCAGGACGGACGGAATAAACACTGAAGCTTTCTTT	CASRTDGINTEAFF
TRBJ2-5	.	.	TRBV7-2	TGTGCCAGCAGCCTACAGCAGGGGCAGGAGACCCAGTACTTC	CASSLQQGQETQYF
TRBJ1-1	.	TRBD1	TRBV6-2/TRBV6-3	TGTGCCAGCAGTTACCGCCAGGGGGCAGGGATCTTT	CASSYRQGAGIF
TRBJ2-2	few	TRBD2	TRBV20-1	TGCAGTGCTAGAGACCGGCCGGGACTAGCCCAGAACACCGGGGAGCTGTTTTTT	CSARDRPGLAQNTGELFF
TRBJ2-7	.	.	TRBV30	TGTGCCTCGACGATGCGAACTGGAATGGAGCAGTACTTC	CASTMRTGMEQYF
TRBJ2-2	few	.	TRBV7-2	TGTGCCAGCAGCTTACTCAGGAACACCGGGGAGCTGTTTTTT	CASSLLRNTGELFF
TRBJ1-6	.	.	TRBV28	TGTGCCAGCACCCGGGGAGGGCGCTCCTCACCCCTCCACTTT	CASTRGGRSSPLHF